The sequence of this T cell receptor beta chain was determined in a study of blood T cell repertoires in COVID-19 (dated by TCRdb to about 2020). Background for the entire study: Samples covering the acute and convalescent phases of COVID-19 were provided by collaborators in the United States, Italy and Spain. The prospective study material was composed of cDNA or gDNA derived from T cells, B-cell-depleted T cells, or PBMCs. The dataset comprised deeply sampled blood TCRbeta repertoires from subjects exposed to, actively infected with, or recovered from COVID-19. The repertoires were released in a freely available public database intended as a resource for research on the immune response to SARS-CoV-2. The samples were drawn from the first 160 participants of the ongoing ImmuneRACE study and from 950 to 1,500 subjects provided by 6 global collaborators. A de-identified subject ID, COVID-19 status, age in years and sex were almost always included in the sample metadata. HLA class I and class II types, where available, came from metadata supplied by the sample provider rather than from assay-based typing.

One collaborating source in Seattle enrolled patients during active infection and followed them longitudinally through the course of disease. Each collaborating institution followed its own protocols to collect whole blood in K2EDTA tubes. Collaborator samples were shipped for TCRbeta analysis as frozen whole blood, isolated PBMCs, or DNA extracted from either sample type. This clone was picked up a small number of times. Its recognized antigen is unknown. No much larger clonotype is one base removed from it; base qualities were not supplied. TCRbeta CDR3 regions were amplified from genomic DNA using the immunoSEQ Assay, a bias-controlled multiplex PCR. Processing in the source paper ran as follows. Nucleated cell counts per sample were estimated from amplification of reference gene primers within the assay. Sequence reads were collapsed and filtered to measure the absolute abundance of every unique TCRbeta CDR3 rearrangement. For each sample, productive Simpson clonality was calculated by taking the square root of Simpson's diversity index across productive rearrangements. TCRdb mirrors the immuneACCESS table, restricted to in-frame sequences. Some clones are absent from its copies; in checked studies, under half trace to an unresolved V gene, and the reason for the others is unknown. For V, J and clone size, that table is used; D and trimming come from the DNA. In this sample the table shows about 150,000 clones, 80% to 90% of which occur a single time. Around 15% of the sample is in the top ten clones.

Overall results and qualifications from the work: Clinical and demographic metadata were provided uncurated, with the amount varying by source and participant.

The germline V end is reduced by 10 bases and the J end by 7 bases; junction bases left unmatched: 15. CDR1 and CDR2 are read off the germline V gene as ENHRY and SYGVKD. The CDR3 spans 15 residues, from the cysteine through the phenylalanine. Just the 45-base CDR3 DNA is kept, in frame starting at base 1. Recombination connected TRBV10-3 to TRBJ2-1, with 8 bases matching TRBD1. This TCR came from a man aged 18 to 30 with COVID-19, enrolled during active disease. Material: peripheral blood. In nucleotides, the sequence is TGTGCCAGGACGGAGGACAGGGCAGAGGGAAATGAGCAGTTCTTC. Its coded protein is CARTEDRAEGNEQFF.